The 5 T cell receptor beta chains listed next were all sequenced from one sample in a study of blood T cell repertoires in COVID-19. Profiled with immunoSEQ multiplex PCR; TCRdb holds only in-frame clones, not every one. The top ten clones hold 0.95% to 1.3% of a sample with roughly 120,000 clones, about 87% of them seen once. The sample taken for sequencing was peripheral blood. Every receptor here comes from a human donor in a cohort sampled during active COVID-19.

This sequence joins TRBV7-9 and TRBJ2-1; 13 bases match TRBD2. CDR1 and CDR2 from the germline V gene are SEHNR and FQNEAQ (reference sequence). The V segment lost 5 bases and the J segment 9 bases; nucleotides outside the gene matches: 10. CDR3 length: 16 residues. CDR3: CASSHPRTSGSGEQFF. CDR3 nucleotides: TGTGCCAGCAGCCATCCTAGGACTAGCGGGAGTGGTGAGCAGTTCTTC.

The chain links TRBV2 to TRBJ1-5; D may be TRBD1 (6 bases). V was pared by 7 bases and J by 1 base, with 14 bases between. This CDR3 region has 15 residues. Germline V gene lookup returns CDR1 SNHLY and CDR2 FYNNEI. The CDR3: CASTGRGASNQPQHF. In nucleotides, the CDR3 is TGTGCCAGCACTGGACGGGGGGCCAGCAATCAGCCCCAGCATTTT.

The chain recombines TRBV3-1 (or the pseudogene TRBV3-2) with TRBJ2-1; tentatively, D is TRBD1 (7 bases). Germline CDR1 reads LGHDT; CDR2 reads YNNKEL (reference sequence). Trimming left V 5 bases short and J 7 bases short, with 15 bases between. CDR3 length: 14 residues. Written as DNA, the CDR3 is TGTGCCAGCAGCTCCACGACAGGGAGGAATGAGCAGTTCTTC. Its protein product is CASSSTTGRNEQFF.

The chain has TRBV28 and TRBJ1-2; TRBD1 agrees at 7 bases. V gave up 8 bases and J gave up 8 bases; unmatched junction bases: 8. Germline V gene data show CDR1 as MDHEN and CDR2 as SYDVKM. This CDR3 is 12 amino acids long. The CDR3 sequence is CASEGQTLGYTF. CDR3 nucleotide sequence: TGTGCCAGCGAGGGACAGACCTTGGGCTACACCTTC.

V and J are TRBV23-1 and TRBJ2-7; 7 bases map to TRBD2. Being an ORF, TRBV23-1 has a function that is uncertain. V shed 3 bases, J shed 3 bases, and the junction held 8 bases outside the gene matches. The CDR3 covers 15 residues. In DNA, the CDR3 is TGCGCCAGCAGTCACGGCCCAAGCGGGAACTACGAGCAGTACTTC. Amino acid sequence: CASSHGPSGNYEQYF.